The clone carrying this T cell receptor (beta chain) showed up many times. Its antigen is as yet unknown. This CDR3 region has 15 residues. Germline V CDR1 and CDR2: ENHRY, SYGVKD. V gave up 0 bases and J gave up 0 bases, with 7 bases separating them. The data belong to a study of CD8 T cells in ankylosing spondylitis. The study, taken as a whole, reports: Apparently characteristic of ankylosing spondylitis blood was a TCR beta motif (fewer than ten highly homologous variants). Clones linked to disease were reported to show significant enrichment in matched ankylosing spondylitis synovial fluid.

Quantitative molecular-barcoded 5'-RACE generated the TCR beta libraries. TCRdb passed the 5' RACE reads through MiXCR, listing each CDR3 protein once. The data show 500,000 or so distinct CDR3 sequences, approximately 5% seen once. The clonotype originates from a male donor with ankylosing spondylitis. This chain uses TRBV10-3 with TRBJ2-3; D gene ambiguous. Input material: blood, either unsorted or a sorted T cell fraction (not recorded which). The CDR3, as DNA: TGTGCCATCAGTGAGTCGGGCTTCAGCACAGATACGCAGTATTTT. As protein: CAISESGFSTDTQYF.